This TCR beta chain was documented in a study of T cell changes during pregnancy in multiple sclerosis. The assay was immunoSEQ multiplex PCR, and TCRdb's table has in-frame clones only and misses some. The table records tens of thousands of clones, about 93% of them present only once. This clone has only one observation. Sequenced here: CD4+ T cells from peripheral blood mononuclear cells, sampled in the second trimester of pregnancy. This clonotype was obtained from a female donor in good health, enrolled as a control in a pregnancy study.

The CDR3 region has the DNA TGTGCCAGCAGCGCTGGGACTAGCGGGGGTCTAACAGATACGCAGTATTTT. Translation: CASSAGTSGGLTDTQYF. The chain joins TRBV9 to TRBJ2-3; TRBD2 aligns across 14 bases. Germline V gene sequence: CDR1 SGDLS, CDR2 YYNGEE. The CDR3 is made up of 17 amino acids. Trimming took 3 bases from V and 3 from J; bases not matched to a gene: 6.